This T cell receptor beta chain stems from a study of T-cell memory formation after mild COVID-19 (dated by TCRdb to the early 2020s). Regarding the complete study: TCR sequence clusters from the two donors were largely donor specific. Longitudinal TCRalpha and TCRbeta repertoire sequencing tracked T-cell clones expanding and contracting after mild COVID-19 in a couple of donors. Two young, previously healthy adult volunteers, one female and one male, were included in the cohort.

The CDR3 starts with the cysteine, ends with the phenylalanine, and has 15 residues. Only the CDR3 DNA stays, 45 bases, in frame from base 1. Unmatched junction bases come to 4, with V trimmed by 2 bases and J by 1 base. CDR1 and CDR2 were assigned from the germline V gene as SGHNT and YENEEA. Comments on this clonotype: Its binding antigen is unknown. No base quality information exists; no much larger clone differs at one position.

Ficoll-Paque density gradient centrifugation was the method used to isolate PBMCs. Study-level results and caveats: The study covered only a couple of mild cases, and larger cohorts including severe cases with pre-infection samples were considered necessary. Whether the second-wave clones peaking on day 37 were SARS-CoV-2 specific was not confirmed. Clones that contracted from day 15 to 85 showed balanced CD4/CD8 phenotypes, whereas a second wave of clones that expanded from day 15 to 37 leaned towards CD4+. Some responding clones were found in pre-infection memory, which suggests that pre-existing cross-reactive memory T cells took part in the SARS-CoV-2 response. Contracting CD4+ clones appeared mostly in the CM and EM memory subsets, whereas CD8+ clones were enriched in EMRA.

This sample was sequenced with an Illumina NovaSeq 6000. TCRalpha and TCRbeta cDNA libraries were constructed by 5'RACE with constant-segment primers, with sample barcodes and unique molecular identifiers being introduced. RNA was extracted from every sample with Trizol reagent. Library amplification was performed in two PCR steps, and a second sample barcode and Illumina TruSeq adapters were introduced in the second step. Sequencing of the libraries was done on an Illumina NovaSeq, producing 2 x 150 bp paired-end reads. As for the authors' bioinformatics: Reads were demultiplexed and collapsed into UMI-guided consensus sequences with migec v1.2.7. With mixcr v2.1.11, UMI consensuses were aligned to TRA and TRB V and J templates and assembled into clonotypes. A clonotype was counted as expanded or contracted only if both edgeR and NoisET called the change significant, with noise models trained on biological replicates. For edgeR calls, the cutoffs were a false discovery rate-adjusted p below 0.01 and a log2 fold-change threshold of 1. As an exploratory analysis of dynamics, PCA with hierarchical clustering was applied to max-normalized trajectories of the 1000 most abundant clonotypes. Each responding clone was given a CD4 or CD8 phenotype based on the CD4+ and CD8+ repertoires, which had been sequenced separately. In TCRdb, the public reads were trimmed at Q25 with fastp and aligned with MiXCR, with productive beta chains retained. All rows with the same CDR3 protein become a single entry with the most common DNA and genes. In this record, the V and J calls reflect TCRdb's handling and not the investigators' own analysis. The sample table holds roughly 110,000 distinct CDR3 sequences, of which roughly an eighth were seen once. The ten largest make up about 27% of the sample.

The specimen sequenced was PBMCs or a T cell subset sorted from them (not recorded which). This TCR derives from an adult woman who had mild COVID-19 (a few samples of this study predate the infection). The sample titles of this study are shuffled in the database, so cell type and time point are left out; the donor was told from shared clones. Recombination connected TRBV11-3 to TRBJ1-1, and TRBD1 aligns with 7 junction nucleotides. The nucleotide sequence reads TGTGCCAGCAGCTTAAACAGGGGTCAGAACACTGAAGCTTTCTTT. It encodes CASSLNRGQNTEAFF.